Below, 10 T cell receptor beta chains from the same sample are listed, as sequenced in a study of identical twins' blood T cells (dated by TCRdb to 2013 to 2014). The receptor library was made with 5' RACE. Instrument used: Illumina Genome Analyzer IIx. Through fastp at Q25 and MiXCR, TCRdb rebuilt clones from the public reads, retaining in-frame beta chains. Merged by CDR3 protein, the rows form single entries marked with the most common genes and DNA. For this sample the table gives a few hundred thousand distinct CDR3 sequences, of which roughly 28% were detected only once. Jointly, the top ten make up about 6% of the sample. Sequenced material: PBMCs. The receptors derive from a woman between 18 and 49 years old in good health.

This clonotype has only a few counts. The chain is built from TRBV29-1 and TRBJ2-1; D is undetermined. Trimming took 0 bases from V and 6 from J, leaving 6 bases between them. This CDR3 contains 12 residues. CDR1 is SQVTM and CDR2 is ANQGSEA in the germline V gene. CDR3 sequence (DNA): TGCAGCGTTGAAGATCGTATCAATGAGCAGTTCTTC. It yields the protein CSVEDRINEQFF.

This CDR3 is CAISESKTLPYEQYF. CDR3 bases: TGTGCCATCAGTGAGTCTAAGACACTCCCCTACGAGCAGTACTTC. The chain uses TRBV10-3 and TRBJ2-7; D is undetermined. Germline assignment: CDR1 ENHRY and CDR2 SYGVKD. The CDR3 extends over 15 amino acids. Trimming stripped 0 bases from V and 2 bases from J, with 11 bases between.

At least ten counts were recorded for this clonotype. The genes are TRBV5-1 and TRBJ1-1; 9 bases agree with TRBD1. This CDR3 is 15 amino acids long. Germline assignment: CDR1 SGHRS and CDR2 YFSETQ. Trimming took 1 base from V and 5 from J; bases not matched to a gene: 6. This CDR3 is CASSLLQGAGTEAFF. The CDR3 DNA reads TGCGCCAGCAGCTTGCTACAGGGGGCTGGGACTGAAGCTTTCTTT.

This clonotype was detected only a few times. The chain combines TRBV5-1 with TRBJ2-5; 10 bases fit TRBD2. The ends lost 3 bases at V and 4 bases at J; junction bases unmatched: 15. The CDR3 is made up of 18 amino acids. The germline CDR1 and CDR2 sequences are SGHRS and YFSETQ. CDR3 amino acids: CASSSWTSGIPSIETQYF. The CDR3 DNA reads TGCGCCAGCAGCTCGTGGACTAGCGGAATACCGTCGATAGAGACCCAGTACTTC.

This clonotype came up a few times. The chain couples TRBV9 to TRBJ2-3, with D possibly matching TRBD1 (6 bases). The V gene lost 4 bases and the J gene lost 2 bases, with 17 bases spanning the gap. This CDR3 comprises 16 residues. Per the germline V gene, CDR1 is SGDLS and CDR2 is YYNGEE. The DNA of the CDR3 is TGTGCCAGCAGCCCACGACAGGTTTCGTTCACAGATACGCAGTATTTT. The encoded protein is CASSPRQVSFTDTQYF.

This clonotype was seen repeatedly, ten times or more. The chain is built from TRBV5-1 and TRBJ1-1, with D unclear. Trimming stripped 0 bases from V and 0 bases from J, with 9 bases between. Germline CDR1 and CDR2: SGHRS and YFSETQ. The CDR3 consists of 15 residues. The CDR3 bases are TGCGCCAGCAGCTTGGTTAGTTTCATGAACACTGAAGCTTTCTTT. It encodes CASSLVSFMNTEAFF.

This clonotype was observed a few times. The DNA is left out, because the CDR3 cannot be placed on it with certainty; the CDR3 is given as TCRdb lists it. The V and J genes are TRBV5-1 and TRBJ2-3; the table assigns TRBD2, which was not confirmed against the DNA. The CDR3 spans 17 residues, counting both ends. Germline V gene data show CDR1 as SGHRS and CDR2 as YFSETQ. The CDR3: CASSLTFGGGHTDTQYF.

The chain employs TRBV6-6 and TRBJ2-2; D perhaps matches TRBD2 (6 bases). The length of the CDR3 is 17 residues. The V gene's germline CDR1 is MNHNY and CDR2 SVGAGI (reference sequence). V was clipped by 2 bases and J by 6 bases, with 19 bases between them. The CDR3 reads CASSYTDRLAQAGELFF. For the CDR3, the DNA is TGTGCCAGCAGTTACACCGATCGTCTAGCGCAAGCCGGGGAGCTGTTTTTT.

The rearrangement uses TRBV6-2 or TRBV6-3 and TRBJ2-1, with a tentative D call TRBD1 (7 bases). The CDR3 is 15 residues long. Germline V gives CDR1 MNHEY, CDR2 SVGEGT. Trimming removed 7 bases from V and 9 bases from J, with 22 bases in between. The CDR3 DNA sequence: TGTGCCAGCACTCCGTACAGGGGAGGTCTAGCTGAGCAGTTCTTC. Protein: CASTPYRGGLAEQFF.

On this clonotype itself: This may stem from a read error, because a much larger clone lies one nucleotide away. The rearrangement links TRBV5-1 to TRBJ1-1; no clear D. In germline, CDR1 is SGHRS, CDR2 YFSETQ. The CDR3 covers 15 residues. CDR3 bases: TGCGCCAGCAGCTTGGTCCAACAATTGAACACTAAAGCTTTCTTT. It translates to CASSLVQQLNTKAFF.